These 32 T cell receptor beta chains share one sample of origin, sequenced in a study of human T cells and chemical hapten exposure. TCRdb re-derived calls from the RACE reads in MiXCR, one entry per CDR3 protein. The sample has approximately 180,000 distinct CDR3 sequences; roughly 30% are singletons. Time point in this sample: pre-sensitization, week 0. Treatment noted: therapeutic diphenylcyclopropenone sensitization with weekly scalp DPC. Sequencing was performed on whole blood, taken in connection with sensitization to the hapten diphenylcyclopropenone (DPC). These receptors all stem from a woman aged 30 to 39 with alopecia areata. Some clones in this sample may be carry-over from other donors' samples.

The chain recombines TRBV28 with TRBJ2-2, with TRBD1 identical over 8 bases. The ends lost 6 bases at V and 7 bases at J; junction bases unmatched: 7. Germline V lookup: CDR1 MDHEN, CDR2 SYDVKM. This CDR3 spans 14 amino acids. The CDR3 sequence is CASSPGQVFGELFF. The CDR3 coding sequence is TGTGCCAGCAGCCCGGGACAGGTTTTCGGGGAGCTGTTTTTT.

The chain has TRBV4-2 and TRBJ2-5; weak D call: TRBD2 (6 bases). CDR1 and CDR2 from the germline V gene are LGHNA and YNFKEQ. Trimming removed 11 bases at V and 3 bases at J, with 13 bases between. The CDR3 consists of 12 residues. The DNA for the CDR3 is TGTGCCTCCGCCTGGGGGGAAGAGACCCAGTACTTC. As protein: CASAWGEETQYF.

The gene calls are TRBV29-1 and TRBJ1-2; TRBD1 might be the D (5 bases). V gave up 2 bases and J gave up 8 bases, with 9 bases separating them. Looked up from germline, CDR1 is SQVTM and CDR2 is ANQGSEA. This CDR3 has 11 amino acids. Here the CDR3 DNA reads TGCAGCGTTGAACCCAGGGTAGGCTACACCTTC. Protein product: CSVEPRVGYTF. The whole variable domain, filled in from reference TRBV29-1 and TRBJ1-2, reads SAVISQKPSRDICQRGTSLTIQCQVDSQVTMMFWYRQQPGQSLTLIATANQGSEATYESGFVIDKFPISRPNLTFSTLTVSNMSPEDSSIYLCSVEPRVGYTFGSGTRLTVV.

This clonotype has just a few counts. This CDR3 reads CAIRTGQEAFF. DNA for the CDR3: TGTGCCATCAGAACAGGGCAAGAAGCTTTCTTT. The rearrangement links TRBV10-3 to TRBJ1-1, with a possible D match to TRBD1 (6 bases). The CDR3 totals 11 residues. V lost 6 bases to trimming and J lost 8 bases, with 10 bases between them. Germline loops: CDR1 ENHRY, CDR2 SYGVKD.

The chain combines TRBV29-1 with TRBJ1-1; tentatively, D is TRBD1 (6 bases). The CDR3 length is 13 residues. V was clipped by 7 bases and J by 4 bases, with 16 bases between them. In germline, CDR1 is SQVTM, CDR2 ANQGSEA. CDR3 residues: CSAESGQSTEAFF. The DNA for the CDR3 is TGCAGCGCGGAATCAGGACAGAGCACTGAAGCTTTCTTT.

This clonotype turned up a few times. The chain employs TRBV28 and TRBJ1-6; D gene ambiguous. V lost 3 bases and J 0 bases, leaving 3 bases between the germline ends. The CDR3 consists of 14 residues. CDR1 is MDHEN, CDR2 SYDVKM, per germline. The CDR3: CASSFGSYNSPLHF. CDR3 nucleotide sequence: TGTGCCAGCAGTTTCGGCTCCTATAATTCACCCCTCCACTTT.

This clonotype was counted ten times or more. The chain employs TRBV5-1 and TRBJ2-1; tentatively, D is TRBD2 (5 bases). The CDR3 totals 12 residues. V lost 4 bases to trimming and J lost 6 bases, with 8 bases between them. Germline CDR1 reads SGHRS; CDR2 reads YFSETQ. CDR3 DNA: TGCGCCAGCAGCGGCGGACTCAATGAGCAGTTCTTC. This encodes CASSGGLNEQFF.

The chain employs TRBV6-5 and TRBJ1-6, with D tentatively TRBD1 (6 bases). With 6 bases removed from V and 12 bases from J, the gap between germline ends came to 18 bases. The CDR3 runs to 14 residues. CDR1 is MNHEY and CDR2 is SVGAGI in the germline V gene. The CDR3 DNA follows: TGTGCCAGCAGAAACGCAGGGGCGGGGGTACCCCTCCACTTT. It encodes CASRNAGAGVPLHF.

This chain uses TRBV4-1 with TRBJ2-1; D may be TRBD1 (5 bases). CDR1 and CDR2 from the germline V gene are MGHRA and YSYEKL. The CDR3 runs 17 residues. The V end lost 0 bases, the J end lost 4 bases, and 16 bases lay between the germline ends. In DNA, the CDR3 is TGCGCCAGCAGCCAAGATGAAAGCAGGGTAAAATACAATGAGCAGTTCTTC. It codes for CASSQDESRVKYNEQFF.

This chain links TRBV29-1 with TRBJ1-1; no clear D. The V gene's germline CDR1 is SQVTM and CDR2 ANQGSEA. CDR3 length: 15 amino acids. Trimming stripped 1 base from V and 6 bases from J, with 18 bases between. The CDR3 protein is CSVEVGIALGSEAFF. CDR3 DNA sequence: TGCAGCGTTGAAGTGGGTATTGCCTTGGGTTCTGAAGCTTTCTTT. The variable domain in full, with the rest retrieved from reference TRBV29-1 and TRBJ1-1, is SAVISQKPSRDICQRGTSLTIQCQVDSQVTMMFWYRQQPGQSLTLIATANQGSEATYESGFVIDKFPISRPNLTFSTLTVSNMSPEDSSIYLCSVEVGIALGSEAFFGQGTRLTVV.

The V gene is TRBV7-9, the J gene TRBJ2-7; 8 nucleotides agree with TRBD2. CDR3 length: 14 residues. CDR1 and CDR2 (germline): SEHNR, FQNEAQ (reference sequence). V lost 11 bases and J lost 2; bases outside the gene matches: 11. The CDR3: CAVPSGLATYEQYF. CDR3 in DNA: TGTGCCGTCCCTTCCGGACTAGCCACCTACGAGCAGTACTTC.

This clonotype showed up just a few times. The chain uses TRBV29-1 and TRBJ1-1; D gene ambiguous. Deletions cut 4 bases from V and 6 bases from J, with 3 bases between. This CDR3 spans 9 amino acids. CDR1 and CDR2 (germline): SQVTM, ANQGSEA. The CDR3: CSVGPEAFF. CDR3 coding DNA: TGCAGCGTTGGCCCTGAAGCTTTCTTT.

This chain connects TRBV9 to TRBJ1-1; D is uncertain. This CDR3 comprises 13 residues. Germline V gene sequence: CDR1 SGDLS, CDR2 YYNGEE. Trimming shortened V by 3 bases and J by 6 bases, and 12 bases separated the two germline ends. CDR3 nucleotides: TGTGCCAGCAGCGCGACACCTTACTCTGAAGCTTTCTTT. Its translation: CASSATPYSEAFF.

This clonotype appeared a few times. The CDR3 loop is CASSPQGYTEAFF. In nucleotides, the CDR3 is TGTGCCAGCAGTCCACAGGGGTACACTGAAGCTTTCTTT. The V and J genes are TRBV28 and TRBJ1-1; 7 positions agree with TRBD1. Germline V gene lookup returns CDR1 MDHEN and CDR2 SYDVKM. This CDR3 spans 13 amino acids. V was pared by 5 bases and J by 3 bases, with 3 bases of the junction left unmatched.

A few counts support this clonotype. The rearrangement links TRBV7-2 to TRBJ1-2; 8 positions agree with TRBD1. The CDR3 is 13 residues long. J was trimmed by 5 bases and V by 5 bases; bases with no gene match: 4. Looked up from germline, CDR1 is SGHTA and CDR2 is FQGNSA. The CDR3 DNA is TGTGCCAGCAGCAGGGACAGGAGTTATGGCTACACCTTC. This codes for CASSRDRSYGYTF.

This clonotype was seen a few times. The chain carries TRBV7-3 and TRBJ2-5, with D maybe TRBD2 (5 bases). The V and J ends lost 5 bases and 4 bases respectively, with 11 bases between them. This CDR3 has 13 amino acids. Germline lookup yields CDR1 SGHTA and CDR2 FQGTGA. The CDR3 nucleotides read TGTGCCAGCAGCACGGGGAAGAGAGAGACCCAGTACTTC. Encoded protein: CASSTGKRETQYF. Full variable domain (missing parts from reference TRBV7-3 and TRBJ2-5): GAGVSQTPSNKVTEKGKYVELRCDPISGHTALYWYRQSLGQGPEFLIYFQGTGAADDSGLPNDRFFAVRPEGSVSTLKIQRTERGDSAVYLCASSTGKRETQYFGPGTRLLVL.

This clonotype has a count of ten or more. This chain joins TRBV28 and TRBJ2-3; 10 bases map to TRBD1. Trimming removed 7 bases from V and 5 bases from J; junction bases left unmatched: 6. The CDR3 runs 14 residues. The germline V gene has CDR1 MDHEN and CDR2 SYDVKM. The CDR3 reads CASTGTGVVDTQYF. Written as DNA, the CDR3 is TGTGCCAGCACGGGGACAGGGGTGGTAGATACGCAGTATTTT.

This clonotype came up a few times. This sequence joins TRBV3-1 and TRBJ2-3; 7 bases map to TRBD2. V lost 0 bases, J lost 2 bases, and 11 bases stayed unmatched. CDR3 length equals 18 residues. Looked up from germline, CDR1 is LGHDT and CDR2 is YNNKEL (reference sequence). The CDR3 DNA follows: TGTGCCAGCAGCCAAGAGCTAGGTGGAGCGGGGAACACAGATACGCAGTATTTT. It encodes CASSQELGGAGNTDTQYF.

This rearrangement joins TRBV9 to TRBJ2-2, with D possibly being TRBD1 or TRBD2 (5 bases each). CDR3 size: 13 residues. Germline-derived CDR1 and CDR2 are SGDLS and YYNGEE. The V end was cut by 8 bases, the J end by 7 bases, with 15 bases between. Here the CDR3 reads CASNRDLGGELFF. For the CDR3, the DNA is TGTGCCAGTAACCGGGACCTAGGCGGGGAGCTGTTTTTT.

In DNA form, the CDR3 reads TGTGCCAGCAGCTTAGGAATAAGAGCGGGGTTCCAAGAGACCCAGTACTTC. Translated: CASSLGIRAGFQETQYF. V usage is TRBV7-2 and J usage is TRBJ2-5; 7 positions match TRBD2. The trim removed 1 base at V and 1 base at J, leaving 9 bases unmatched. The CDR3 has 17 amino acids. The V gene's germline CDR1 is SGHTA and CDR2 FQGNSA.

This clonotype has only a few counts. V is TRBV18 and J is TRBJ1-5, with TRBD1 matching 11 bases. CDR3 length equals 16 residues. J gave up 6 bases and V 3 bases, and 7 bases lay outside the gene matches. Looked up from germline, CDR1 is KGHSH and CDR2 is LQKENI. The CDR3 sequence is CASSPGQGVPSQPQHF. CDR3 nucleotides: TGTGCCAGCTCACCGGGACAGGGGGTGCCCAGTCAGCCCCAGCATTTT. The whole variable domain, filled in from reference TRBV18 and TRBJ1-5, reads NAGVMQNPRHLVRRRGQEARLRCSPMKGHSHVYWYRQLPEEGLKFMVYLQKENIIDESGMPKERFSAEFPKEGPSILRIQQVVRGDSAAYFCASSPGQGVPSQPQHFGDGTRLSIL.

The rearrangement links TRBV5-4 to TRBJ2-5; 7 bases are shared with TRBD2. The germline V gene encodes CDR1 SGHNT and CDR2 YYREEE (reference sequence). The CDR3 extends over 16 amino acids. V lost 4 bases, J lost 2 bases, and 11 bases stayed unmatched. The CDR3 DNA reads TGTGCCAGCAGCCCCACGGGACTACCTGATCAAGAGACCCAGTACTTC. As protein: CASSPTGLPDQETQYF.

The gene calls are TRBV20-1 and TRBJ2-1; 9 bases are a match to TRBD2. The ends lost 3 bases at V and 3 bases at J; junction bases unmatched: 3. The CDR3 has 14 amino acids. Per the germline V gene, CDR1 is DFQATT and CDR2 is SNEGSKA (reference sequence). The CDR3: CSARQLAGYNEQFF. The CDR3 DNA is TGCAGTGCTAGGCAACTAGCGGGCTACAATGAGCAGTTCTTC.

The CDR3 bases are TGTGCCAGCAGCTTAAGGCCCGCGGCCGATCAGCCCCAGCATTTT. Translated, it gives CASSLRPAADQPQHF. V and J are TRBV11-2 and TRBJ1-5; unclear D gene. CDR3 size: 15 residues. The ends were cut back, 2 bases at V and 5 bases at J, with 13 bases in the middle. Germline assignment: CDR1 SGHAT and CDR2 FQNNGV.

The V and J genes are TRBV6-1 and TRBJ1-1; D unclear. The germline gives CDR1 MNHNS, CDR2 SASEGT. V was shortened by 6 bases and J by 2 bases, with 7 bases between the two germline ends. This CDR3 has 12 residues. The CDR3 region is CASRGYNTEAFF. In nucleotides, the CDR3 is TGTGCCAGCAGGGGGTATAACACTGAAGCTTTCTTT.

This clonotype was seen only a few times. This CDR3 is CASSLGGLNEKLFF. The CDR3 region has the DNA TGTGCCAGCAGTCTTGGGGGTCTTAATGAAAAACTGTTTTTT. This rearrangement joins TRBV6-1 to TRBJ1-4; maybe TRBD1 (5 bases). The germline V gene has CDR1 MNHNS and CDR2 SASEGT. V was clipped by 5 bases and J by 4 bases, with 11 bases between them. This CDR3 is built from 14 residues.

This chain uses TRBV11-1 with TRBJ1-1; no clear D. Germline CDR1 is SGHAT and CDR2 is FQDESV (reference sequence). Between the trimmed V and J ends, which lost 5 bases and 6 bases, there was a span of 13 bases. This CDR3 region has 13 residues. The CDR3 reads CASSLQAGSEAFF. DNA for the CDR3: TGTGCCAGCAGCCTCCAGGCGGGGTCTGAAGCTTTCTTT.

The chain combines TRBV11-1 with TRBJ2-1, with D perhaps TRBD1 or TRBD2 (9 bases each). The CDR3 runs to 15 residues. Germline loops: CDR1 SGHAT, CDR2 FQDESV (reference sequence). The V end lost 5 bases, the J end lost 9 bases, and 20 bases lay between the germline ends. The CDR3 loop is CASSEALAGQGEQFF. CDR3 nucleotides: TGTGCCAGCAGCGAAGCCCTAGCGGGACAGGGTGAGCAGTTCTTC.

The chain is built from TRBV7-3 and TRBJ1-2; D gene unclear. The CDR3 is made up of 13 amino acids. V was trimmed by 2 bases and J by 8 bases, leaving 12 bases between them. Germline V lookup: CDR1 SGHTA, CDR2 FQGTGA. CDR3: CASSLRGEGGYTF. CDR3 in DNA: TGTGCCAGCAGCTTACGGGGTGAGGGAGGCTACACCTTC.

This clonotype was recorded a few times. The rearrangement uses TRBV20-1 and TRBJ2-3; 11 bases align to TRBD2. Trimming removed 6 bases from V and 1 base from J; junction bases left unmatched: 15. CDR3 length: 18 residues. CDR1 DFQATT and CDR2 SNEGSKA come from the germline V gene (reference sequence). This chain's CDR3 is CSAAPDTSGGFRTDTQYF. CDR3 bases: TGCAGTGCCGCCCCCGACACTAGCGGGGGATTCCGCACAGATACGCAGTATTTT.

The rearrangement uses TRBV4-1 and TRBJ2-7; TRBD2 matches at 7 bases. With 2 bases clipped from V and 5 bases from J, the junction kept 15 bases outside the gene matches. The CDR3 extends over 17 amino acids. Germline V gives CDR1 MGHRA, CDR2 YSYEKL. This CDR3 is CASSQTELASGKNEQYF. CDR3 in DNA: TGCGCCAGCAGCCAAACCGAACTGGCTAGCGGAAAAAACGAGCAGTACTTC.

Only a few counts were recorded for this clonotype. The V and J genes are TRBV4-2 and TRBJ2-1; unclear D gene. The length of the CDR3 is 16 residues. CDR1 LGHNA and CDR2 YNFKEQ come from the germline V gene. The V end lost 0 bases, the J end lost 1 base, and 10 bases lay between the germline ends. The CDR3 sequence is CASSQEGIPSYNEQFF. The CDR3, as DNA: TGTGCCAGCAGCCAAGAAGGGATTCCATCCTACAATGAGCAGTTCTTC.